Below, 29 T cell receptor beta chains from the same sample are listed, as sequenced in a study of Graves' ophthalmopathy and Graves' hyperthyroidism. RNA transcripts were the template, and TCR beta CDR3 regions were amplified from them. RT-PCR was first run with HTBI primers, then multiplex PCR in a second round. TCRdb used MiXCR to reprocess the multiplex PCR reads, holding one entry per CDR3 protein. The data hold about 390,000 distinct CDR3 sequences, with roughly 15% observed a single time. Sequencing input: peripheral blood. Every receptor here comes from a young woman with stable Graves' hyperthyroidism.

In this sample, this clonotype turned up a few times. The genes are TRBV24-1 and TRBJ1-5; D remains ambiguous. Trimming took off 9 bases at V and 0 bases at J, with 8 bases between the two ends. The CDR3 has 13 amino acids. Germline CDR1 is KGHDR and CDR2 is SFDVKD. CDR3 residues: CATSRVSNQPQHF. The CDR3, as DNA: TGTGCCACCTCCAGAGTTAGCAATCAGCCCCAGCATTTT.

This clonotype was counted many times. The V gene is TRBV19, the J gene TRBJ1-5, with 7 bases lining up with TRBD1. CDR1 and CDR2 (germline): LNHDA, SQIVND (reference sequence). The CDR3 loop spans 15 amino acids. V gave up 8 bases and J gave up 1 base; unmatched junction bases: 8. The DNA of the CDR3 is TGTGCCAGTGGCTTCCGGGACAGAAGCAATCAGCCCCAGCATTTT. Amino acid sequence: CASGFRDRSNQPQHF. Together with reference TRBV19 and TRBJ1-5, the CDR3 gives the full variable domain: DGGITQSPKYLFRKEGQNVTLSCEQNLNHDAMYWYRQDPGQGLRLIYYSQIVNDFQKGDIAEGYSVSREKKESFPLTVTSAQKNPTAFYLCASGFRDRSNQPQHFGDGTRLSIL.

This clonotype came up many times. In DNA form, the CDR3 reads TGCAGCGCCAACACCGGGACATTGAACACTGAAGCTTTCTTT. It codes for CSANTGTLNTEAFF. The chain uses TRBV29-1 and TRBJ1-1; D may be TRBD1 (6 bases). CDR1 and CDR2 from the germline V gene are SQVTM and ANQGSEA. Trimming pared 7 bases from V and 0 bases from J, leaving 15 bases between. This CDR3 has 14 residues.

This clonotype has just one count. The chain employs TRBV12-3 or TRBV12-4 and TRBJ2-7; D ambiguous. The CDR3 is 14 amino acids. With 6 bases removed from V and 2 bases from J, the gap between germline ends came to 14 bases. Written as DNA, the CDR3 is TGTGCCAGCAGACCCGGTGAAGATACCTACGAGCAGTACTTC. It yields the protein CASRPGEDTYEQYF.

This clonotype was seen ten or more times. The CDR3 nucleotides read TGTGCCAGCAGTTTAGCGAAAGAGACCCAGTACTTC. Protein product: CASSLAKETQYF. The J gene is TRBJ2-5, the V gene TRBV12-3 or TRBV12-4; D is undetermined. The length of the CDR3 is 12 residues. The V end was cut by 0 bases, the J end by 3 bases, with 2 bases between.

This clonotype has at least ten counts. The chain combines TRBV27 with TRBJ1-6; D is unresolved. Trimming removed 3 bases from V and 6 bases from J, with 12 bases in between. CDR1 is MNHEY, CDR2 SMNVEV, per germline (reference sequence). CDR3 length: 15 residues. CDR3 DNA: TGTGCCAGCAGTTTCGTTGGGGTGGGTAATTCACCCCTCCACTTT. It specifies CASSFVGVGNSPLHF.

This clonotype was picked up many times. The chain couples TRBV4-2 to TRBJ2-7, with D tentatively TRBD1 or TRBD2 (6 bases each). The CDR3 totals 17 residues. V was pared by 4 bases and J by 7 bases, with 26 bases between. Germline V CDR1 and CDR2: LGHNA, YNFKEQ. The CDR3 loop reads CASSLGQGSNSGGEQYF. The DNA for the CDR3 is TGTGCCAGCAGCCTGGGGCAGGGGTCTAACTCCGGAGGGGAGCAGTACTTC.

This rearrangement joins TRBV6-5 to TRBJ1-2; 7 nucleotides line up with TRBD1. Losses at the gene ends were 2 bases for V and 4 bases for J; bases not matched to a gene: 4. Germline values: CDR1 MNHEY, CDR2 SVGAGI. The CDR3 totals 14 residues. The CDR3 DNA reads TGTGCCAGCAGTTACGGACAGGCCTCCTATGGCTACACCTTC. Translated: CASSYGQASYGYTF.

This CDR3 reads CASSLLGAGEQYF. The CDR3 DNA follows: TGTGCCAGCAGTTTATTGGGGGCGGGGGAGCAGTACTTC. The V call is TRBV28, the J call TRBJ2-7; tentatively, D is TRBD1 or TRBD2 (6 bases each). V dropped 1 base and J dropped 7 bases, with 11 bases sitting between them. The CDR3 is made up of 13 amino acids. Germline V lookup: CDR1 MDHEN, CDR2 SYDVKM.

This clonotype occurred many times. The chain combines TRBV10-3 with TRBJ1-1; unclear D gene. Between the trimmed V and J ends, which lost 8 bases and 3 bases, there was a span of 13 bases. The CDR3 covers 13 residues. Germline CDR1 ENHRY, CDR2 SYGVKD. Here the CDR3 DNA reads TGTGCCATCTGCTCCGGGGTGGACACTGAAGCTTTCTTT. Protein product: CAICSGVDTEAFF.

This clonotype was seen at least ten times. The chain is built from TRBV6-5 and TRBJ2-5, with D unresolved. The germline gives CDR1 MNHEY, CDR2 SVGAGI. CDR3 length equals 16 residues. The V and J ends lost 2 bases and 5 bases respectively, with 18 bases between them. This chain's CDR3 is CASSYGVSSDGETQYF. The CDR3 DNA is TGTGCCAGCAGTTACGGTGTATCTTCCGATGGGGAGACCCAGTACTTC.

This chain joins TRBV7-6 and TRBJ1-1; 8 bases align to TRBD1. V was clipped by 0 bases and J by 3 bases; unmatched bases: 3. This CDR3 region has 15 residues. Germline CDR1 SGHVS, CDR2 FNYEAQ. The CDR3 DNA sequence: TGTGCCAGCAGCTTAGCCCAGGGGGCGGACACTGAAGCTTTCTTT. This sequence encodes CASSLAQGADTEAFF.

This rearrangement joins TRBV24-1 to TRBJ1-2; D is undetermined. Trimming removed 6 bases at V and 0 bases at J, with 7 bases between. The CDR3 runs to 13 residues. CDR1 and CDR2 (germline): KGHDR, SFDVKD. The CDR3 coding sequence is TGTGCCACCAGTCTGGGAACTAACTATGGCTACACCTTC. It codes for CATSLGTNYGYTF.

This clonotype appeared many times. This chain links TRBV12-3 or TRBV12-4 with TRBJ1-5; 9 bases map to TRBD1. The CDR3 is 15 amino acids. Trimming at V came to 6 bases and at J to 3 bases, leaving 6 bases not matched to a gene. The CDR3 is CASSSRTGANQPQHF. CDR3 bases: TGTGCCAGCAGCTCTAGGACAGGGGCCAATCAGCCCCAGCATTTT.

Ten or more counts support this clonotype. The J gene is TRBJ1-5, the V gene TRBV2, with no clear D. Per germline, CDR1 SNHLY and CDR2 FYNNEI. With 3 bases removed from V and 3 bases from J, the gap between germline ends came to 9 bases. The CDR3 spans 14 residues. CDR3 bases: TGTGCCAGCAGTGACTCTTCGGTCAATCAGCCCCAGCATTTT. Amino acid sequence: CASSDSSVNQPQHF.

This clonotype was observed many times. CDR3 sequence: CASSPAGVDRIVQETQYF. CDR3 DNA: TGTGCCAGCAGCCCCGCAGGGGTTGACCGCATAGTACAAGAGACCCAGTACTTC. The chain uses TRBV7-8 and TRBJ2-5, with D tentatively TRBD1 (6 bases). The CDR3 is 18 amino acids. Trimming shortened V by 5 bases and J by 2 bases, and 24 bases separated the two germline ends. The germline V gene encodes CDR1 SGHVS and CDR2 FQNEAQ.

Turning to this clonotype: One end of the junction varies from germline; a read error may be responsible. V and J are TRBV6-2 or TRBV6-3 and TRBJ2-5; the D call may be TRBD1 or TRBD2 (5 bases each). CDR1 is MNHEY and CDR2 is SVGEGT in the germline V gene. The CDR3 totals 15 residues. CDR3 region: CASSYFLGVQETQHF. Here the CDR3 DNA reads TGTGCCAGCAGTTACTTCTTGGGGGTCCAAGAGACCCAGCACTTC.

This clonotype was observed many times. The chain combines TRBV7-2 with TRBJ1-3, with D uncertain. The length of the CDR3 is 15 residues. CDR1 and CDR2 (germline): SGHTA, FQGNSA. With 6 bases removed from V and 0 bases from J, the gap between germline ends came to 12 bases. The chain's CDR3 is CASSFQRVSGNTIYF. CDR3 DNA: TGTGCCAGCAGTTTTCAAAGGGTCTCTGGAAACACCATATATTTT.

The CDR3 DNA follows: TGTGCCAGCAGTGAAGGGTGGGGGACAACGAACACCGGGGAGCTGTTTTTT. This sequence encodes CASSEGWGTTNTGELFF. V usage is TRBV6-1 and J usage is TRBJ2-2, with D tentatively TRBD1 (6 bases). Germline V CDR1 and CDR2: MNHNS, SASEGT. The CDR3 is 17 residues long. The ends were cut back, 1 base at V and 0 bases at J, with 12 bases in the middle.

This clonotype was seen ten or more times. This chain connects TRBV6-2 or TRBV6-3 to TRBJ1-1, with 8 bases aligning to TRBD1. V lost 10 bases, J lost 2 bases, and 9 bases stayed unmatched. CDR1 and CDR2 from the germline V gene are MNHEY and SVGEGT. This CDR3 is built from 14 residues. CDR3 loop: CATAPGQANTEAFF. The CDR3 DNA reads as TGTGCCACTGCTCCGGGACAGGCTAACACTGAAGCTTTCTTT.

With regard to this clonotype: A clone one base away is much larger, so this may be a read error. The chain joins TRBV5-1 to TRBJ2-2; the D gene is possibly TRBD2 (5 bases). CDR1 SGHRS and CDR2 YFSETQ come from the germline V gene. This CDR3 spans 11 amino acids. CDR3 protein: CASSMNGELCF. CDR3 bases: TGCGCCAGCAGCATGAACGGGGAGCTGTGTTTT. Full variable domain (outside the CDR3, taken from reference TRBV5-1 and TRBJ2-2): KAGVTQTPRYLIKTRGQQVTLSCSPISGHRSVSWYQQTPGQGLQFLFEYFSETQRNKGNFPGRFSGRQFSNSRSEMNVSTLELGDSALYLCASSMNGELCFGEGSRLTVL.

This clonotype was found a few times. The chain carries TRBV11-2 and TRBJ1-2; no reliable D call. This CDR3 comprises 11 residues. Looked up from germline, CDR1 is SGHAT and CDR2 is FQNNGV. V was trimmed by 5 bases and J by 8 bases, leaving 9 bases between them. The CDR3 DNA sequence: TGTGCCAGCAGCCCTTTGGGGGGCTACACCTTC. Its protein product is CASSPLGGYTF.

Many counts were recorded for this clonotype. The junction departs from the called germline gene at one end, perhaps through a read error. The V gene is TRBV6-1, the J gene TRBJ2-7; 8 bases match TRBD2. The CDR3 runs 13 residues. In germline, CDR1 is MNHNS, CDR2 SASEGT. The CDR3 bases are TGTGCCAGCAGGGAAGGAGGCGGGGGGCCGCAGTACTTC. Translation: CASREGGGGPQYF.

This clonotype was found once. This chain joins TRBV20-1 and TRBJ2-7; D could derive from TRBD1 or TRBD2 (5 bases each). Germline V CDR1 and CDR2: DFQATT, SNEGSKA (reference sequence). V lost 6 bases, J lost 10 bases, and 16 bases lay in between. This CDR3 contains 11 residues. CDR3 residues: CSALRGRDQYF. The CDR3, as DNA: TGCAGTGCGCTGAGGGGTCGCGATCAGTACTTC.

CDR3 sequence (DNA): TGTGCCAGCAGTTTAGGATTAGGCCGGGAGCTAGCGGGAGGAAAACAAGAGACCCAGTACTTC. The encoded protein is CASSLGLGRELAGGKQETQYF. The chain joins TRBV28 to TRBJ2-5; TRBD2 matches 11 bases. The CDR3 has 21 amino acids. Looked up from germline, CDR1 is MDHEN and CDR2 is SYDVKM. V lost 2 bases, J lost 2 bases, and 19 bases stayed unmatched.

With regard to this clonotype: The junction shows a germline mismatch at one end, possibly a read error. The chain recombines TRBV7-3 with TRBJ1-2; TRBD1 matches 8 bases. The germline V gene encodes CDR1 SGHTA and CDR2 FQGTGA. This CDR3 spans 13 amino acids. CDR3 in amino acids: CASSSSGGAGYAF. The CDR3 bases are TGTGCCAGCAGCTCCTCAGGGGGCGCTGGCTACGCCTTC.

This clonotype was seen repeatedly, ten times or more. The chain carries TRBV12-3 or TRBV12-4 and TRBJ1-1; 8 bases line up with TRBD1. J lost 10 bases, V lost 5 bases, and 6 bases had no gene match. CDR3 length: 12 amino acids. The CDR3, as DNA: TGTGCCAGCAGTGCCGACAGGGGTCGAGCTTTCTTT. Its translation is CASSADRGRAFF.

This clonotype was observed many times. The chain links TRBV6-2 or TRBV6-3 to TRBJ1-5; the D gene is possibly TRBD1 (6 bases). This CDR3 is built from 15 residues. Germline assignment: CDR1 MNHEY and CDR2 SVGEGT. V dropped 7 bases and J dropped 2 bases, with 15 bases sitting between them. The CDR3 sequence is CASTQEGVGNQPQHF. The DNA of the CDR3 is TGTGCCAGCACCCAGGAGGGGGTCGGCAATCAGCCCCAGCATTTT.

This clonotype occurred many times. This chain connects TRBV6-5 to TRBJ2-7, with 7 bases fitting TRBD1. Germline CDR1 and CDR2: MNHEY and SVGAGI. The CDR3 is 14 residues long. J gave up 7 bases and V 7 bases, and 13 bases lay outside the gene matches. This chain's CDR3 is CASKKTGVVGEQYF. The CDR3 bases are TGTGCCAGCAAAAAAACAGGGGTAGTGGGGGAGCAGTACTTC.